This T cell receptor (beta chain) was obtained from a study of spatial heterogeneity in lung cancer. Looking at the study overall: The mean occurrence of each unique TCR and UMI combination in raw reads exceeded eight.

MiXCR was run by TCRdb on the 5' RACE reads, yielding one entry per CDR3 protein. The sample consists of roughly 120,000 distinct CDR3 sequences, about 12% of them appearing once. Time point of the sample: blood at routine non-recurrence follow-up after resection. Unsorted whole RNA from tumor, nontumor lung or frozen PBMC underwent sequencing. V shed 7 bases and J shed 7 bases, with 14 bases lying between them. The CDR3 extends over 14 amino acids. In germline, CDR1 is WSHSY, CDR2 SAAADI. This clonotype was recorded at least ten times. V gene TRBV10-2 combines with J gene TRBJ1-6; possibly TRBD1 for D (6 bases). This material consisted of PBMCs, taken at follow-up. The source of this sequence is a male donor with early-stage non-small cell lung cancer. The CDR3 loop is CASTLTGLNSPLHF. As DNA, the CDR3 is TGCGCCAGCACGCTGACAGGTTTAAATTCACCCCTCCACTTT.